Presented here are 12 T cell receptor beta chains from one specimen sequenced in a study of spatial heterogeneity in lung cancer (dated by TCRdb to 2018 to 2020). This sample's time point label indicates: sample taken at primary tumor resection. For TCR sequencing, whole RNA was extracted from tumor and nontumor lung tissue, or from cryopreserved PBMC samples, and no cell sorting was done. Receptor amplification or capture employed 5' RACE. Sequencing was carried out with a NextSeq 500. TCRdb handled the public reads itself, with Q25 trimming in fastp and clone calling in MiXCR, and kept productive beta chains. Each entry is one CDR3 protein sequence, shown with its most common DNA and genes. The sample table lists about 82,000 distinct CDR3 sequences, 10% to 15% of them with a count of one. The ten largest clones capture about 4.5% of the sample. The sample here was PBMCs, taken at surgery. Receptor source: a male donor with early-stage non-small cell lung cancer.

This chain uses TRBV5-1 with TRBJ2-2; TRBD1 or TRBD2 may be the D gene (5 bases each). The germline V gene has CDR1 SGHRS and CDR2 YFSETQ. The CDR3 is 14 residues long. Trimming cost V 3 bases and J 5 bases, with 11 bases left between them. In nucleotides, the CDR3 is TGCGCCAGCAGCTCACCGAGGGGTACCGGGGAGCTGTTTTTT. The encoded protein is CASSSPRGTGELFF.

The chain is built from TRBV19 and TRBJ2-1; D is undetermined. V was shortened by 2 bases and J by 13 bases, with 21 bases between the two germline ends. CDR1 and CDR2 (germline): LNHDA, SQIVND (reference sequence). The CDR3 extends over 15 amino acids. CDR3 sequence: CASSINSGGTTGQFF. DNA of the CDR3: TGTGCCAGTAGTATAAATTCGGGCGGTACTACGGGTCAGTTCTTC.

This clonotype was detected a few times. This chain uses TRBV5-1 with TRBJ2-1, with no clear D. Germline CDR1 and CDR2: SGHRS and YFSETQ. V dropped 3 bases and J dropped 5 bases, with 9 bases sitting between them. The CDR3 has 13 amino acids. The CDR3 region has the DNA TGCGCCAGCAGCTCTGGACCAGACAATGAGCAGTTCTTC. Residues: CASSSGPDNEQFF.

J is TRBJ2-2 and V is TRBV24-1, with TRBD2 matching 7 bases. The V and J ends lost 4 bases and 6 bases, in that order; junction bases with no gene match: 4. This CDR3 has 14 residues. The germline CDR1 and CDR2 sequences are KGHDR and SFDVKD. CDR3 in DNA: TGTGCCACCAGTGACCCCGCGGGAGCCGGGGAGCTGTTTTTT. Protein product: CATSDPAGAGELFF.

J is TRBJ2-3 and V is TRBV5-4; TRBD2 aligns across 14 bases. The length of the CDR3 is 16 residues. V dropped 3 bases and J dropped 4; count of bases not matched to a gene: 4. Germline V CDR1 and CDR2: SGHNT, YYREEE (reference sequence). The CDR3 nucleotides read TGTGCCAGCAGCTCGGGACTAGCGGGAGCGCCAGATACGCAGTATTTT. Amino acids: CASSSGLAGAPDTQYF.

This clonotype was observed a few times. The V call is TRBV7-3, the J call TRBJ2-1; 8 bases match TRBD2. The CDR3 has 14 residues. Trimming at V came to 2 bases and at J to 7 bases, leaving 4 bases not matched to a gene. Germline loops: CDR1 SGHTA, CDR2 FQGTGA. CDR3 sequence: CASSLVAGLNEQFF. The DNA for the CDR3 is TGTGCCAGCAGCTTAGTAGCGGGACTAAATGAGCAGTTCTTC.

Ten or more counts support this clonotype. The J gene is TRBJ2-3, the V gene TRBV9, with D unclear. Germline assignment: CDR1 SGDLS and CDR2 YYNGEE. The CDR3 consists of 13 residues. The ends were cut back, 2 bases at V and 0 bases at J, with 4 bases in the middle. CDR3 sequence reads: CASSVTSTDTQYF. The DNA for the CDR3 is TGTGCCAGCAGCGTCACTAGCACAGATACGCAGTATTTT.

The chain has TRBV5-6 and TRBJ2-2; D is uncertain. The CDR3 spans 12 residues. Trimming stripped 2 bases from V and 4 bases from J, with 3 bases between. The germline gives CDR1 SGHDT, CDR2 YYEEEE. The CDR3 DNA is TGTGCCAGCAGCTTTGGCACCGGGGAGCTGTTTTTT. This sequence encodes CASSFGTGELFF.

This clonotype has only a few counts. V gene TRBV6-1 combines with J gene TRBJ1-4; D is unclear. V gave up 1 base and J gave up 8 bases, with 17 bases separating them. CDR3 length: 16 residues. Looked up from germline, CDR1 is MNHNS and CDR2 is SASEGT. The CDR3 bases are TGTGCCAGCAGTGAAGATAGACCTCGAAGGGAGGAAAAACTGTTTTTT. Amino acid sequence: CASSEDRPRREEKLFF.

This clonotype was seen a few times. The chain combines TRBV4-2 with TRBJ2-1, with 15 bases matching TRBD2. This CDR3 contains 16 residues. Germline V gene lookup returns CDR1 LGHNA and CDR2 YNFKEQ. V shed 4 bases, J shed 7 bases, and the junction held 5 bases outside the gene matches. The CDR3 nucleotides are TGTGCCAGCAGCCTGGGACTAGCGGGAGGCGAAAATGAGCAGTTCTTC. This gives the protein CASSLGLAGGENEQFF.

The V and J genes are TRBV24-1 and TRBJ2-5, with D possibly TRBD1 on 5 matching bases. This CDR3 contains 15 residues. V gave up 0 bases and J gave up 5 bases, with 12 bases separating them. The germline CDR1 and CDR2 sequences are KGHDR and SFDVKD. The CDR3 loop is CATSDLQGVSETQYF. As DNA, the CDR3 is TGTGCCACCAGTGATTTGCAAGGGGTCAGTGAGACCCAGTACTTC.

The V and J genes are TRBV7-9 and TRBJ2-1; 8 nucleotides match TRBD2. CDR3 length: 13 amino acids. V shed 3 bases and J 14 bases; nucleotides not matched to a gene: 9. The V gene's germline CDR1 is SEHNR and CDR2 FQNEAQ (reference sequence). The CDR3 spells CASSFGGAQGEFF. The CDR3, as DNA: TGTGCCAGCAGCTTCGGGGGGGCGCAGGGTGAGTTCTTC.